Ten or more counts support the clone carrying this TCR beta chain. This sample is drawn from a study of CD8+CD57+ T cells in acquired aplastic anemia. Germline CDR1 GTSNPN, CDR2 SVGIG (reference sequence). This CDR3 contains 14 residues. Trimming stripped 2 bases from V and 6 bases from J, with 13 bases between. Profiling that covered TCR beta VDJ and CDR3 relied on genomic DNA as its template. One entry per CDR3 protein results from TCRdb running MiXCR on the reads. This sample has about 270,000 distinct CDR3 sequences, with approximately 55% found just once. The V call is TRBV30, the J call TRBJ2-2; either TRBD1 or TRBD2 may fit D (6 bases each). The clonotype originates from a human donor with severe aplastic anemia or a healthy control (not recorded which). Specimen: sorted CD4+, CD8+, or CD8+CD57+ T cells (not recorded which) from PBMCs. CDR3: CAWSRLRGAGELFF. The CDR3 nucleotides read TGTGCCTGGAGTAGGCTGAGGGGGGCCGGGGAGCTGTTTTTT.